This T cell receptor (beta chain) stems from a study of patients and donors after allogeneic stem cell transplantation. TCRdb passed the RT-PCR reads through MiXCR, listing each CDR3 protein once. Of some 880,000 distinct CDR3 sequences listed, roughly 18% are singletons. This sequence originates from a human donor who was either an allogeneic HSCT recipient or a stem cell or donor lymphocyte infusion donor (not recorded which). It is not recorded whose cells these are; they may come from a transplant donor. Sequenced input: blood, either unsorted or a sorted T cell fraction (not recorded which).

CDR3 sequence reads: CASTGSVGLNTEAFF. As DNA, the CDR3 is TGCGCCAGCACCGGTTCAGTTGGGCTGAACACTGAAGCTTTCTTT. The rearrangement joins TRBV5-1 to TRBJ1-1; D remains unclear. Germline CDR1 SGHRS, CDR2 YFSETQ. The V end lost 6 bases, the J end lost 0 bases, and 15 bases lay between the germline ends. The CDR3 is made up of 15 amino acids.